This entry lists 27 T cell receptor beta chains sequenced from one sample in a study of blood T cell repertoires in COVID-19. Assay: immunoSEQ multiplex PCR; the TCRdb copy retains only in-frame clones and omits some. The sample holds 200,000 to 250,000 clones, approximately 80% seen once. Sequencing was done on a sample of peripheral blood. The receptors were gathered from an elderly woman with COVID-19, enrolled during active disease.

The V and J genes are TRBV12-3 or TRBV12-4 and TRBJ1-1; D ambiguous. The CDR3 runs to 13 residues. The ends were cut back, 2 bases at V and 1 base at J, with 5 bases in the middle. The CDR3 nucleotides are TGTGCCAGCAGTTTAAGAGCGAACACTGAAGCTTTCTTT. The encoded protein is CASSLRANTEAFF.

The chain couples TRBV5-6 to TRBJ2-1; possibly TRBD2 for D (5 bases). The CDR3 is 14 residues long. Germline V gene lookup returns CDR1 SGHDT and CDR2 YYEEEE. The CDR3 loop is CASAGRYSYNEQFF. The CDR3 DNA reads as TGTGCATCGGCGGGCCGTTACTCCTACAATGAGCAGTTCTTC.

This clone is a singleton in its sample. V gene TRBV3-1 (or the pseudogene TRBV3-2) combines with J gene TRBJ2-3; TRBD2 might be the D (5 bases). Germline CDR1 is LGHDT and CDR2 is YNNKEL (reference sequence). CDR3 length equals 14 residues. The V end was cut by 5 bases, the J end by 6 bases, with 15 bases between. The CDR3 bases are TGTGCCAGCAGCGCTTCCACTAGGTTGGATACGCAGTATTTT. This translates into CASSASTRLDTQYF.

The chain employs TRBV15 and TRBJ1-5; D call uncertain. Germline CDR1 is LNHNV and CDR2 is YYDKDF (reference sequence). This CDR3 is 16 amino acids long. Between the trimmed V and J ends, which lost 1 base and 0 bases, there was a span of 10 bases. The CDR3 nucleotides read TGTGCCACCAGCAGAGGCAGGCACCTTAGCAATCAGCCCCAGCATTTT. It specifies CATSRGRHLSNQPQHF.

This clone was recorded only once. V gene TRBV11-2 combines with J gene TRBJ2-1; D is unresolved. Germline CDR1 reads SGHAT; CDR2 reads FQNNGV. Between the trimmed V and J ends, which lost 1 base and 10 bases, there was a span of 5 bases. The CDR3 runs 11 residues. In nucleotides, the CDR3 is TGTGCCAGCAGCTTAGGAGCAGAGCAGTTCTTC. It yields the protein CASSLGAEQFF.

The chain has TRBV28 and TRBJ1-3, with D maybe TRBD1 (5 bases). V was trimmed by 3 bases and J by 5 bases, leaving 14 bases between them. Germline-derived CDR1 and CDR2 are MDHEN and SYDVKM. The CDR3 extends over 15 amino acids. CDR3 nucleotide sequence: TGTGCCAGCAGTTTTACTCAAAAGGGGCGAAACACCATATATTTT. Protein sequence: CASSFTQKGRNTIYF.

This rearrangement joins TRBV19 to TRBJ2-7; 9 bases align to TRBD1. CDR3 size: 14 residues. Germline V CDR1 and CDR2: LNHDA, SQIVND (reference sequence). V dropped 9 bases and J dropped 4; count of bases not matched to a gene: 10. CDR3 loop: CASQPDRGPYEQYF. In DNA, the CDR3 is TGTGCCAGCCAGCCGGACAGGGGTCCGTACGAGCAGTACTTC.

The chain uses TRBV29-1 and TRBJ2-1; 12 bases are shared with TRBD2. With 6 bases clipped from V and 5 bases from J, the junction kept 5 bases outside the gene matches. Germline V gene sequence: CDR1 SQVTM, CDR2 ANQGSEA. The CDR3 has 14 residues. This CDR3 reads CSVLGLAGHNEQFF. The CDR3 bases are TGCAGCGTCCTAGGACTAGCGGGACACAATGAGCAGTTCTTC.

This clone was detected a few times. V is TRBV5-1 and J is TRBJ2-1, with D hard to call. V dropped 7 bases and J dropped 0 bases, with 11 bases sitting between them. The CDR3 has 14 amino acids. In germline, CDR1 is SGHRS, CDR2 YFSETQ. CDR3: CASYPLSSYNEQFF. The CDR3 DNA sequence: TGCGCCAGCTACCCTTTGAGCTCCTACAATGAGCAGTTCTTC.

The V and J genes are TRBV5-1 and TRBJ2-2, with 7 bases lining up with TRBD2. The junction had 3 bases not matched to a gene; V was cut back by 1 base and J by 0 bases. Germline V lookup: CDR1 SGHRS, CDR2 YFSETQ. The CDR3 totals 16 residues. The CDR3 DNA follows: TGCGCCAGCAGCTTGATCGCGGGGGCGAACACCGGGGAGCTGTTTTTT. This sequence encodes CASSLIAGANTGELFF.

This chain uses TRBV7-8 with TRBJ1-5, with TRBD1 matching over 7 bases. The CDR3 extends over 15 amino acids. The germline V gene encodes CDR1 SGHVS and CDR2 FQNEAQ. Trimming at V came to 1 base and at J to 6 bases, leaving 6 bases not matched to a gene. CDR3 amino acids: CASSLDRGVGQPQHF. Here the CDR3 DNA reads TGTGCCAGCAGCTTAGACAGGGGAGTCGGTCAGCCCCAGCATTTT.

The V and J genes are TRBV10-2 and TRBJ2-1; a weak D match, TRBD2 (7 bases). Germline CDR1 and CDR2: WSHSY and SAAADI. Trimming stripped 1 base from V and 4 bases from J, with 17 bases between. The CDR3 has 17 residues. The CDR3 here is CASSEFRGSGPYNEQFF. The CDR3 DNA follows: TGCGCCAGCAGTGAGTTCAGGGGTAGCGGGCCTTACAATGAGCAGTTCTTC.

The rearrangement links TRBV7-3 to TRBJ2-5, with D maybe TRBD2 (6 bases). Trimming shortened V by 1 base and J by 2 bases, and 11 bases separated the two germline ends. CDR3 size: 15 residues. In germline, CDR1 is SGHTA, CDR2 FQGTGA. CDR3 nucleotide sequence: TGTGCCAGCAGCTTAATGGGGGGTTGGCAAGAGACCCAGTACTTC. This encodes CASSLMGGWQETQYF.

This clone was counted only a few times. This chain joins TRBV2 and TRBJ2-5, with TRBD1 matching 7 bases. The CDR3 covers 13 residues. Losses at the gene ends were 4 bases for V and 5 bases for J; bases not matched to a gene: 4. Per germline, CDR1 SNHLY and CDR2 FYNNEI. The CDR3 DNA reads TGTGCCAGCAGTGTAACAGGGGCCGAGACCCAGTACTTC. Amino acid sequence: CASSVTGAETQYF.

A few counts support this clone. The chain joins TRBV5-1 to TRBJ2-7; D possibly corresponds to TRBD1 (5 bases). CDR1 and CDR2 (germline): SGHRS, YFSETQ. V was trimmed by 1 base and J by 0 bases, leaving 11 bases between them. CDR3 length: 15 amino acids. The CDR3 sequence: CASSLYGHPSYEQYF. The DNA for the CDR3 is TGCGCCAGCAGCTTGTACGGACACCCCTCCTACGAGCAGTACTTC.

J is TRBJ2-3 and V is TRBV2; 9 bases are shared with TRBD1. J gave up 4 bases and V 6 bases, and 5 bases lay outside the gene matches. Germline CDR1 reads SNHLY; CDR2 reads FYNNEI. The CDR3 extends over 14 amino acids. The CDR3 loop reads CASRATGGADTQYF. CDR3 nucleotide sequence: TGTGCCAGCAGGGCGACAGGGGGGGCAGATACGCAGTATTTT. The full variable domain, in which reference TRBV2 and TRBJ2-3 provide the parts outside the CDR3, is EPEVTQTPSHQVTQMGQEVILRCVPISNHLYFYWYRQILGQKVEFLVSFYNNEISEKSEIFDDQFSVERPDGSNFTLKIRSTKLEDSAMYFCASRATGGADTQYFGPGTRLTVL.

The chain joins TRBV2 to TRBJ1-5; TRBD1 agrees at 7 bases. The CDR3 contains 15 residues. The V gene end was trimmed by 3 bases and the J gene end by 5 bases; junction bases not matched to a gene: 7. Germline lookup yields CDR1 SNHLY and CDR2 FYNNEI. CDR3 residues: CASSEVQGYYQPQHF. In nucleotides, the CDR3 is TGTGCCAGCAGTGAGGTACAGGGGTATTATCAGCCCCAGCATTTT.

The rearrangement links TRBV29-1 to TRBJ2-7, with a weak D call TRBD1 (5 bases). Germline-derived CDR1 and CDR2 are SQVTM and ANQGSEA. V was pared by 7 bases and J by 6 bases, with 16 bases between. The CDR3 spans 12 residues. CDR3 DNA sequence: TGCAGCGCACAGGACCCTCCGGGCGAGCAGTACTTC. It translates to CSAQDPPGEQYF.

This clone came up once. The V call is TRBV7-9, the J call TRBJ1-1; a possible D gene is TRBD1 (5 bases). CDR3 length equals 14 residues. Germline V gene lookup returns CDR1 SEHNR and CDR2 FQNEAQ (reference sequence). V was clipped by 1 base and J by 11 bases, with 17 bases between them. The CDR3 DNA is TGTGCCAGCAGCTTAGGGGCAGGGAATAGAAATGCTTTCTTT. This gives the protein CASSLGAGNRNAFF.

The rearrangement joins TRBV19 to TRBJ2-3; 11 nucleotides align to TRBD2. Unmatched junction bases numbered 13, after V lost 4 bases and J lost 4 bases. Germline V gives CDR1 LNHDA, CDR2 SQIVND (reference sequence). The CDR3 has 18 amino acids. CDR3 DNA: TGTGCCAGTAGTACTGTCTCCCCCGGGACTAGCGGCTCAGATACGCAGTATTTT. Translating it yields CASSTVSPGTSGSDTQYF.

The chain carries TRBV2 and TRBJ1-1; D unclear. Germline V gene lookup returns CDR1 SNHLY and CDR2 FYNNEI. This CDR3 contains 14 residues. Between the trimmed V and J ends, which lost 0 bases and 6 bases, there was a span of 11 bases. The CDR3: CASSEARGISEAFF. CDR3 bases: TGTGCCAGCAGTGAAGCGCGGGGTATCTCTGAAGCTTTCTTT.

J is TRBJ1-5 and V is TRBV6-1, with a weak D call TRBD1 (5 bases). The V gene's germline CDR1 is MNHNS and CDR2 SASEGT. The CDR3 has 16 residues. V was pared by 2 bases and J by 0 bases, with 11 bases between. As DNA, the CDR3 is TGTGCCAGCAGTGAACATGGAGGGGATAGCAATCAGCCCCAGCATTTT. It specifies CASSEHGGDSNQPQHF.

This clone was detected a few times. This chain joins TRBV2 and TRBJ2-7, with D uncertain. Trimming shortened V by 5 bases and J by 0 bases, and 5 bases separated the two germline ends. The CDR3 spans 12 residues. Germline V CDR1 and CDR2: SNHLY, FYNNEI. Written as DNA, the CDR3 is TGTGCCAGCAGTTTTTACTCCTACGAGCAGTACTTC. Its translation: CASSFYSYEQYF.

The genes are TRBV28 and TRBJ2-3; a weak D match, TRBD2 (5 bases). Trimming shortened V by 6 bases and J by 1 base, and 11 bases separated the two germline ends. The CDR3 consists of 14 residues. The germline V gene has CDR1 MDHEN and CDR2 SYDVKM. The DNA of the CDR3 is TGTGCCAGCAGCTCCACCGGGGGCACAGATACGCAGTATTTT. Its translation is CASSSTGGTDTQYF.

The rearrangement links TRBV2 to TRBJ1-6; D may be TRBD1 (5 bases). The CDR3 runs 14 residues. Per germline, CDR1 SNHLY and CDR2 FYNNEI. Trimming removed 6 bases at V and 8 bases at J, with 14 bases between. This CDR3 is CASSNQGGDSPLHF. The DNA of the CDR3 is TGTGCCAGCAGCAATCAGGGTGGTGATTCACCCCTCCACTTT. The full variable domain, rest sourced from reference TRBV2 and TRBJ1-6, is EPEVTQTPSHQVTQMGQEVILRCVPISNHLYFYWYRQILGQKVEFLVSFYNNEISEKSEIFDDQFSVERPDGSNFTLKIRSTKLEDSAMYFCASSNQGGDSPLHFGNGTRLTVT.

CDR3 sequence: CASMKGTGVQPQHF. CDR3 DNA: TGTGCCAGCATGAAGGGGACAGGGGTTCAGCCCCAGCATTTT. This chain joins TRBV6-5 and TRBJ1-5; TRBD1 matches at 10 bases. Trimming cost V 7 bases and J 6 bases; bases outside gene matches: 6. Germline CDR1 reads MNHEY; CDR2 reads SVGAGI. The CDR3 has 14 residues.

The rearrangement uses TRBV3-1 (or the pseudogene TRBV3-2) and TRBJ2-7, with D possibly matching TRBD2 (6 bases). Germline values: CDR1 LGHDT, CDR2 YNNKEL (reference sequence). The CDR3 totals 13 residues. V was shortened by 4 bases and J by 8 bases, with 15 bases between the two germline ends. CDR3 coding DNA: TGTGCCAGCAGCCCGCGGGACCGAGGGAAGCAGTACTTC. Translating it yields CASSPRDRGKQYF.